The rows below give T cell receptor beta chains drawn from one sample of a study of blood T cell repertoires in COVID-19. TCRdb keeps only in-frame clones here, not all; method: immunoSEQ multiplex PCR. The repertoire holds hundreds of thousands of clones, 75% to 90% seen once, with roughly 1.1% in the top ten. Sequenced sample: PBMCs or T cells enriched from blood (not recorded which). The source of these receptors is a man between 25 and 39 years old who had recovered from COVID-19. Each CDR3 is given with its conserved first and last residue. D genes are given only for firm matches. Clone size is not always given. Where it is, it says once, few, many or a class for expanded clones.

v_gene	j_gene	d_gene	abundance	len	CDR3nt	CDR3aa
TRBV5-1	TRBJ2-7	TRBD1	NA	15	TGCGCCAGCAGCTTAGGGACAGGGAGCTCCTACGAGCAGTACTTC	CASSLGTGSSYEQYF
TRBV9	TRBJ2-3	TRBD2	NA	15	TGTGCCAGCAGCGGGACTAGCGGGAGATCAGATACGCAGTATTTT	CASSGTSGRSDTQYF
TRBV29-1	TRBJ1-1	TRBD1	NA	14	TGCAGCGTTACAGGGGATGTACGTGACACTGAAGCTTTCTTT	CSVTGDVRDTEAFF
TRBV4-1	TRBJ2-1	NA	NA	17	TGCGCCAGCAGCCATCGCCCCGGGACCCAGGGGGGCAATGAGCAGTTCTTC	CASSHRPGTQGGNEQFF
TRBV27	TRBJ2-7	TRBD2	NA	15	TGTGCCAGCAGTTTTTCTAGCGGAGGCGGCTACGAGCAGTACTTC	CASSFSSGGGYEQYF
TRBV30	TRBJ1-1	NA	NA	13	TGTGCCTGGAGCCGGTCCATGGACACTGAAGCTTTCTTT	CAWSRSMDTEAFF
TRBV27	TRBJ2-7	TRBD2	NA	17	TGTGCCAGCAGTTTAGCAACTAGCGTTTTACTTCCCCACGAGCAGTACTTC	CASSLATSVLLPHEQYF
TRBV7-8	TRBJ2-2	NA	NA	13	TGTGCCAGCAAAGCCCAGGGCGGCGGGGAGCTGTTTTTT	CASKAQGGGELFF
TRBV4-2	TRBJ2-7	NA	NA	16	TGTGCCAGCAGCGAAGTGGTGGGGGGGGCCCCCTACGAGCAGTACTTC	CASSEVVGGAPYEQYF
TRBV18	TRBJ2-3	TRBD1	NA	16	TGTGCCAGCTCACCACCGACAGGGGATCCCACAGATACGCAGTATTTT	CASSPPTGDPTDTQYF
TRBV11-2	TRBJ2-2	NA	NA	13	TGTGCCAGCAGCCCCAGATACACCGGGGAGCTGTTTTTT	CASSPRYTGELFF
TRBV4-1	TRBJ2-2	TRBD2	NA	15	TGCGCCAGCAGCAACACCGGGACTAGCGGCGTGGAGCTGTTTTTT	CASSNTGTSGVELFF
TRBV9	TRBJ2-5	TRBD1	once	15	TGTGCCAGCAGCGTAGGGCAGGGGGCCGAGGAGACCCAGTACTTC	CASSVGQGAEETQYF
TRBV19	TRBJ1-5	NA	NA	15	TGTGCCAGTACCCTGCGCCCACAGATCAATCAGCCCCAGCATTTT	CASTLRPQINQPQHF
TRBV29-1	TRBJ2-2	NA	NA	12	TGCAGCTTTATGACAGCCAGCGGGGAGCTGTTTTTT	CSFMTASGELFF
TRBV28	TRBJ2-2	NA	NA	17	TGTGCCAGCAGTTTTGGGCGCTTGTTATGGCGGGCCGGGGAGCTGTTTTTT	CASSFGRLLWRAGELFF
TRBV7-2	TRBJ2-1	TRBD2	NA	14	TGTGCCAGCAATGACGGGAGGGCCGACAATGAGCAGTTCTTC	CASNDGRADNEQFF
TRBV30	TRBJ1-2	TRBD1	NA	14	TGTGCCTGGACCCCCGGACAGGGGTTATCGCGCTACACCTTC	CAWTPGQGLSRYTF
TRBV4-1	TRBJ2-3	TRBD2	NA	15	TGCGCCAGCAGGGACCCTAGCGGGAGGGCAGATACGCAGTATTTT	CASRDPSGRADTQYF
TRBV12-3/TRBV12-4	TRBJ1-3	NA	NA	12	TGTGCCAGCAGCCGATTACAAAACACCATATATTTT	CASSRLQNTIYF
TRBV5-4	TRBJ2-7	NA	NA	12	TGTGCCAGCAGCTTGTCGTCCTACGAGCAGTACTTC	CASSLSSYEQYF
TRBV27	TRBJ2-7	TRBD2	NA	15	TGTGCCAGCAGAAGACTAGCGGGAGAGCCCTACGAGCAGTACTTC	CASRRLAGEPYEQYF